The 16 T cell receptor beta chains in this list originate from one sample, sequenced in a study of cytomegalovirus exposure and HLA in healthy donors (dated by TCRdb to between 2016 and 2019). Library preparation employed the immunoSEQ multiplex PCR assay. A mixture of 60 forward primers for TCR Vbeta segments and 13 reverse primers for TCR Jbeta segments was used in the multiplex PCR. TCRdb holds this immuneACCESS table with in-frame rearrangements only. Some clones are missing; in checked studies, unresolved V genes explain under half, and the rest has no known cause. Within this sample are around 130,000 clones, with 80% of them counted one time only. The ten largest make up over 2.5% of the sample. Sequencing was done on a sample of PBMCs. These receptors all come from a male donor in good health and CMV-seronegative.

The rearrangement links TRBV6-1 to TRBJ1-3; D is perhaps TRBD1 (5 bases). Germline V lookup: CDR1 MNHNS, CDR2 SASEGT. V lost 7 bases to trimming and J lost 2 bases, with 12 bases between them. The CDR3 totals 14 residues. CDR3 sequence (DNA): TGTGCCAGCACCTCGGGGGGGGCTGGAAACACCATATATTTT. This sequence encodes CASTSGGAGNTIYF.

V and J are TRBV2 and TRBJ1-1, with TRBD1 matching 9 bases. The CDR3 is 14 residues long. The ends lost 6 bases at V and 7 bases at J; junction bases unmatched: 9. Per germline, CDR1 SNHLY and CDR2 FYNNEI. DNA of the CDR3: TGTGCCAGCAGGGGGGGACAGGGATCTCGTGAAGCTTTCTTT. Translating it yields CASRGGQGSREAFF.

The rearrangement uses TRBV6-4 and TRBJ2-1; possibly TRBD2 for D (5 bases). V lost 3 bases, J lost 2 bases, and 11 bases lay in between. The CDR3 contains 15 residues. Per the germline V gene, CDR1 is MRHNA and CDR2 is SNTAGT. This chain's CDR3 is CASSEGEDPYNEQFF. CDR3 DNA sequence: TGTGCCAGCAGTGAGGGAGAGGACCCCTACAATGAGCAGTTCTTC.

The rearrangement uses TRBV5-6 and TRBJ2-1; D might be TRBD1 (6 bases). The ends were cut back, 2 bases at V and 4 bases at J, with 13 bases in the middle. Germline loops: CDR1 SGHDT, CDR2 YYEEEE. The CDR3 is 15 residues long. For the CDR3, the DNA is TGTGCCAGCAGCTTCGGGACAAGGCATTACAATGAGCAGTTCTTC. This translates into CASSFGTRHYNEQFF.

This clone was recorded a few times. At one of its ends the junction is not consistent with the germline gene, which may arise from a read error. The CDR3 is CASSFAQGANGLTF. The CDR3 DNA reads TGCGCCAGCAGCTTCGCCCAGGGGGCCAACGGCCTGACTTTC. V is TRBV5-1 and J is TRBJ2-6, with 8 bases that match TRBD1. The germline V gene has CDR1 SGHRS and CDR2 YFSETQ. This CDR3 spans 14 amino acids.

This chain uses TRBV18 with TRBJ2-7, with D possibly TRBD2 on 6 matching bases. This CDR3 has 14 residues. Germline V lookup: CDR1 KGHSH, CDR2 LQKENI. V was clipped by 6 bases and J by 6 bases, with 18 bases between them. The CDR3, as DNA: TGTGCCAGCTCCCCCCGGGACTTATCCCTCGAGCAGTACTTC. Translated, it gives CASSPRDLSLEQYF.

This sequence joins TRBV4-1 and TRBJ1-1; maybe TRBD1 (6 bases). The V gene's germline CDR1 is MGHRA and CDR2 YSYEKL. The V and J ends lost 2 bases and 10 bases respectively, with 17 bases between them. This CDR3 contains 14 residues. The DNA for the CDR3 is TGCGCCAGCAGCCAACCCGTCCGCGGGGGCGCAGCTTTCTTT. This codes for CASSQPVRGGAAFF.

The chain uses TRBV7-3 and TRBJ2-3, with 7 positions matching TRBD1. Trimming at V came to 2 bases and at J to 5 bases, leaving 10 bases not matched to a gene. The germline V gene encodes CDR1 SGHTA and CDR2 FQGTGA. This CDR3 has 16 amino acids. This CDR3 reads CASSLSDRAHGDTQYF. The DNA for the CDR3 is TGTGCCAGCAGCTTATCTGACAGGGCACACGGAGATACGCAGTATTTT.

This clone came up a few times. J is TRBJ2-3 and V is TRBV28; 7 nucleotides align to TRBD1. Unmatched junction bases numbered 3, after V lost 6 bases and J lost 3 bases. This CDR3 region has 13 residues. Germline assignment: CDR1 MDHEN and CDR2 SYDVKM. The CDR3 loop is CASRMTGTDTQYF. The CDR3 coding sequence is TGTGCCAGCAGGATGACAGGGACAGATACGCAGTATTTT.

This chain uses TRBV4-1 with TRBJ2-7, with TRBD2 matching over 8 bases. V shed 3 bases, J shed 2 bases, and the junction held 6 bases outside the gene matches. Germline V lookup: CDR1 MGHRA, CDR2 YSYEKL. The CDR3 consists of 15 residues. The CDR3 reads CASSQIPGLAYEQYF. In nucleotides, the CDR3 is TGCGCCAGCAGCCAGATTCCGGGACTAGCCTACGAGCAGTACTTC.

Only one count was recorded for this clone. At one boundary the junction diverges from the germline segment, which might be a read error. This chain connects TRBV25-1 to TRBJ2-6, with D perhaps matching TRBD1 (5 bases). CDR3 length: 14 amino acids. Germline V gene sequence: CDR1 MGHDK, CDR2 SYGVNS. The CDR3 reads CASQRSSGANGLTF. CDR3 DNA sequence: TGTGCCAGCCAGCGTAGCTCTGGGGCCAACGGCCTGACTTTC.

The V and J genes are TRBV30 and TRBJ2-3; TRBD1 aligns across 8 bases. This CDR3 comprises 13 residues. CDR1 GTSNPN and CDR2 SVGIG come from the germline V gene (reference sequence). V trimming: 5 bases; J trimming: 5 bases; junction bases outside the gene matches: 6. Here the CDR3 reads CAWFQGAVDTQYF. DNA for the CDR3: TGTGCCTGGTTCCAGGGGGCTGTAGATACGCAGTATTTT.

J is TRBJ1-4 and V is TRBV18; perhaps TRBD1 as D (6 bases). Looked up from germline, CDR1 is KGHSH and CDR2 is LQKENI. V was trimmed by 3 bases and J by 0 bases, leaving 17 bases between them. CDR3 size: 18 residues. The CDR3 coding sequence is TGTGCCAGCTCACCTTACACCCGGGACACTTCAACTAATGAAAAACTGTTTTTT. It encodes CASSPYTRDTSTNEKLFF.

This clone was seen only once. V gene TRBV5-4 combines with J gene TRBJ2-7; 12 nucleotides align to TRBD2. Germline-derived CDR1 and CDR2 are SGHNT and YYREEE (reference sequence). This CDR3 spans 15 amino acids. With 10 bases clipped from V and 2 bases from J, the junction kept 10 bases outside the gene matches. CDR3 protein: CAFGVTSGGTYEQYF. The CDR3 DNA reads TGTGCCTTCGGGGTCACTAGCGGGGGGACCTACGAGCAGTACTTC.

In nucleotides, the CDR3 is TGTGCCAGCAGCCAAGGGACTTACACAGATACGCAGTATTTT. Translating it yields CASSQGTYTDTQYF. The V and J genes are TRBV4-2 and TRBJ2-3; perhaps TRBD2 as D (5 bases). This CDR3 has 14 amino acids. Trimming shortened V by 1 base and J by 2 bases, and 7 bases separated the two germline ends. Germline CDR1 reads LGHNA; CDR2 reads YNFKEQ.

The V and J genes are TRBV6-1 and TRBJ2-7, with D possibly TRBD2 on 7 matching bases. CDR3 size: 14 residues. Germline V CDR1 and CDR2: MNHNS, SASEGT. Deletions cut 8 bases from V and 7 bases from J, with 21 bases between. CDR3 nucleotide sequence: TGTGCCAGCGGGCGGTACGGGGGCGGGGGTGAGCAGTACTTC. Residues: CASGRYGGGGEQYF.